What follows are 13 T cell receptor beta chains derived from one specimen sequenced in a study of cytomegalovirus exposure and HLA in healthy donors. The PCR contained 60 Vbeta and 13 Jbeta primers. The repertoire was sequenced with immunoSEQ multiplex PCR; TCRdb's copy has only in-frame clones and lacks some. The sample gives about 90,000 clones, over 60% of which show up once; 3% to 5% is in the top ten. Sequences were obtained from PBMCs. These receptors originate from a man aged 30 to 39 in good health and CMV-seronegative.

The count of this clone is one. The DNA of the CDR3 is TGTGCCAGCAGCTTAGATGGGACAGGGTTAAGCGAGCAGTACTTC. Amino acids: CASSLDGTGLSEQYF. The gene calls are TRBV11-2 and TRBJ2-7, with 9 bases matching TRBD1. CDR3 length: 15 residues. The V gene's germline CDR1 is SGHAT and CDR2 FQNNGV. V shed 0 bases, J shed 6 bases, and the junction held 6 bases outside the gene matches.

The chain is built from TRBV10-3 and TRBJ2-3, with D perhaps TRBD1 (5 bases). Looked up from germline, CDR1 is ENHRY and CDR2 is SYGVKD. Deletions cut 2 bases from V and 0 bases from J, with 12 bases between. The CDR3 consists of 16 residues. The CDR3 DNA is TGTGCCATCAGTGAGCCGAGGACACCTAGCACAGATACGCAGTATTTT. Its protein product is CAISEPRTPSTDTQYF.

V and J are TRBV21-1 and TRBJ2-1; the table gives TRBD2 as D, unverified against the DNA. TRBV21-1 is noted as a pseudogene. CDR3 size: 12 residues. The CDR3 nucleotides are TGTGCCAGCAGAGGGACTTCCGAAGTGCAGTTCTTC. It is translated as CASRGTSEVQFF.

V and J are TRBV28 and TRBJ1-1, with 7 nucleotides matching TRBD1. The CDR3 consists of 14 residues. V lost 7 bases and J lost 3; bases outside the gene matches: 8. Germline-derived CDR1 and CDR2 are MDHEN and SYDVKM. DNA of the CDR3: TGTGCCAGCATCCAAAGGGGGCTTGACACTGAAGCTTTCTTT. Translation gives CASIQRGLDTEAFF.

J is TRBJ2-3 and V is TRBV11-2, with 9 bases fitting TRBD2. The CDR3 has 12 amino acids. Germline V gene data show CDR1 as SGHAT and CDR2 as FQNNGV. V lost 5 bases, J lost 6 bases, and 0 bases stayed unmatched. The CDR3 DNA is TGTGCCAGCAGCGCGGGGGGGGATACGCAGTATTTT. It translates to CASSAGGDTQYF.

This chain links TRBV15 with TRBJ1-4; the match to TRBD1 covers 10 bases. Trimming removed 5 bases from V and 10 bases from J; junction bases left unmatched: 13. Germline V gives CDR1 LNHNV, CDR2 YYDKDF (reference sequence). The CDR3 is made up of 16 amino acids. The CDR3 DNA reads TGTGCCACCAGCGAGAACGCCGGGACAGGGGATCGAAAACTGTTTTTT. Protein: CATSENAGTGDRKLFF.

V and J are TRBV27 and TRBJ2-7; D may be TRBD1 (5 bases). Trimming shortened V by 5 bases and J by 0 bases, and 11 bases separated the two germline ends. The CDR3 sequence is 14 residues long. Germline-derived CDR1 and CDR2 are MNHEY and SMNVEV (reference sequence). CDR3 amino acids: CASSPRQSSYEQYF. The DNA of the CDR3 is TGTGCCAGCAGTCCGAGACAGAGCTCCTACGAGCAGTACTTC.

This clone was observed a handful of times. The chain recombines TRBV6-1 with TRBJ2-3; D may be TRBD1 (6 bases). Trimming left V 4 bases short and J 0 bases short, with 17 bases between. Germline lookup yields CDR1 MNHNS and CDR2 SASEGT. The CDR3 has 17 residues. The CDR3 here is CASSGGQYLRSTDTQYF. Here the CDR3 DNA reads TGTGCCAGCAGTGGTGGACAGTACCTAAGGAGCACAGATACGCAGTATTTT.

The chain employs TRBV7-9 and TRBJ2-1, with TRBD2 matching 8 bases. The CDR3 has 16 residues. The V segment lost 5 bases and the J segment 8 bases; nucleotides outside the gene matches: 14. The germline CDR1 and CDR2 sequences are SEHNR and FQNEAQ (reference sequence). The CDR3 sequence is CASSPEGLVVSDEQFF. As DNA, the CDR3 is TGTGCCAGCAGCCCCGAGGGACTAGTAGTAAGCGATGAGCAGTTCTTC.

The J gene is TRBJ1-6, the V gene TRBV30, with D tentatively TRBD1 (5 bases). The V and J ends lost 4 bases and 9 bases respectively, with 16 bases between them. CDR3 length: 14 amino acids. Looked up from germline, CDR1 is GTSNPN and CDR2 is SVGIG (reference sequence). The CDR3 region is CAWKRAGRFSPLHF. The CDR3 region has the DNA TGTGCCTGGAAAAGGGCGGGGCGGTTTTCACCCCTCCACTTT.

The rearrangement links TRBV7-8 to TRBJ1-4; a possible D gene is TRBD1 (5 bases). V lost 5 bases to trimming and J lost 8 bases, with 27 bases between them. CDR3 length: 18 residues. The V gene's germline CDR1 is SGHVS and CDR2 FQNEAQ. The CDR3 sequence is CASSPQGSLLHFKEKLFF. The CDR3 bases are TGTGCCAGCAGCCCCCAGGGATCCCTACTTCATTTCAAGGAAAAACTGTTTTTT.

The table lists this clone with a few counts. This sequence joins TRBV4-3 and TRBJ1-4, with no clear D. The CDR3 is 15 amino acids. Looked up from germline, CDR1 is LGHNA and CDR2 is YSLEER. Trimming shortened V by 3 bases and J by 0 bases, and 8 bases separated the two germline ends. This chain's CDR3 is CASSQLTSTNEKLFF. CDR3 coding DNA: TGCGCCAGCAGCCAGCTCACTTCAACTAATGAAAAACTGTTTTTT.

The chain is built from TRBV19 and TRBJ2-3; 7 nucleotides line up with TRBD2. Germline V gene sequence: CDR1 LNHDA, CDR2 SQIVND (reference sequence). The CDR3 has 16 amino acids. V lost 3 bases and J lost 2; bases outside the gene matches: 8. CDR3 nucleotide sequence: TGTGCCAGTAGTATGGACCGGGACTACACCACAGATACGCAGTATTTT. Amino acid sequence: CASSMDRDYTTDTQYF.